Following are 24 T cell receptor beta chains from one sample sequenced in a study of control samples from healthy donors and cancer patients. TCRdb's table, derived via immunoSEQ multiplex PCR, lists solely in-frame clones and lacks some. The sample carries about 170,000 clones, around 88% recorded once. The sample comprised blood. The receptors were gathered from a woman under 40 in good health.

This chain connects TRBV30 to TRBJ1-6, with D hard to call. There are 14 residues in the CDR3. The germline V gene encodes CDR1 GTSNPN and CDR2 SVGIG (reference sequence). Between the trimmed V and J ends, which lost 3 bases and 0 bases, there was a span of 6 bases. CDR3 residues: CAWRGGSYNSPLHF. The CDR3, as DNA: TGTGCCTGGAGGGGAGGCTCCTATAATTCACCCCTCCACTTT.

The V call is TRBV28, the J call TRBJ2-3, with D perhaps TRBD2 (6 bases). The CDR3 runs 13 residues. CDR1 is MDHEN and CDR2 is SYDVKM in the germline V gene. Trimming stripped 8 bases from V and 4 bases from J, with 13 bases between. The CDR3 nucleotides are TGTGCCAGCTCGGTTAGGGAGGCAGATACGCAGTATTTT. It specifies CASSVREADTQYF.

This clone showed up many times. In DNA form, the CDR3 reads TGTGCCAGCAGCCCCCGGGAGGGTCGTTCACCCCTCCACTTT. Encoded protein: CASSPREGRSPLHF. The gene calls are TRBV27 and TRBJ1-6; D is ambiguous. V shed 6 bases and J shed 9 bases, with 15 bases lying between them. The V gene's germline CDR1 is MNHEY and CDR2 SMNVEV (reference sequence). The CDR3 is made up of 14 amino acids.

This rearrangement joins TRBV2 to TRBJ1-1; D not certain. The CDR3 length is 13 residues. Between the trimmed V and J ends, which lost 7 bases and 1 base, there was a span of 10 bases. CDR1 is SNHLY and CDR2 is FYNNEI in the germline V gene. The CDR3 sequence: CASIITWNTEAFF. The CDR3 DNA reads as TGTGCCAGCATTATAACTTGGAACACTGAAGCTTTCTTT.

The CDR3 sequence is CASSRGKLDSPLHF. CDR3 in DNA: TGTGCCAGCAGCCGGGGGAAGCTGGATTCACCCCTCCACTTT. The chain recombines TRBV7-9 with TRBJ1-6, with a tentative D call TRBD1 (5 bases). CDR1 is SEHNR and CDR2 is FQNEAQ in the germline V gene (reference sequence). The CDR3 runs 14 residues. The V end was cut by 5 bases, the J end by 8 bases, with 13 bases between. The whole variable domain, filled in from reference TRBV7-9 and TRBJ1-6, reads DTGVSQNPRHKITKRGQNVTFRCDPISEHNRLYWYRQTLGQGPEFLTYFQNEAQLEKSRLLSDRFSAERPKGSFSTLEIQRTEQGDSAMYLCASSRGKLDSPLHFGNGTRLTVT.

The CDR3, as DNA: TGTGCCAGCAGCCAAGAGGGCTCCAGTTCCTACGAGCAGTACTTC. The encoded protein is CASSQEGSSSYEQYF. V is TRBV4-2 and J is TRBJ2-7, with unresolved D. V shed 0 bases and J shed 1 base, with 10 bases lying between them. This CDR3 comprises 15 residues. CDR1 is LGHNA and CDR2 is YNFKEQ in the germline V gene.

This CDR3 is CASSTRDRYNEQFF. The CDR3 nucleotides are TGTGCCAGCAGCACCCGGGACAGGTACAATGAGCAGTTCTTC. The J gene is TRBJ2-1, the V gene TRBV11-3; 8 bases fit TRBD1. V lost 5 bases and J lost 4; bases outside the gene matches: 4. Germline V gene sequence: CDR1 SGHNT, CDR2 YENEEA. The CDR3 loop spans 14 amino acids.

The chain is built from TRBV2 and TRBJ2-7, with D possibly matching TRBD1 (6 bases). The CDR3 runs 15 residues. Germline values: CDR1 SNHLY, CDR2 FYNNEI. The ends were cut back, 3 bases at V and 1 base at J, with 13 bases in the middle. The CDR3, as DNA: TGTGCCAGCAGTGAGGTACAGGGCTTATCCTACGAGCAGTACTTC. It codes for CASSEVQGLSYEQYF.

V and J are TRBV9 and TRBJ2-2, with 9 bases lining up with TRBD1. The CDR3 runs to 16 residues. Losses at the gene ends were 4 bases for V and 1 base for J; bases not matched to a gene: 5. CDR1 SGDLS and CDR2 YYNGEE come from the germline V gene. The CDR3 sequence is CASSLSGQGNTGELFF. CDR3 nucleotides: TGTGCCAGCAGCCTCTCGGGACAGGGGAACACCGGGGAGCTGTTTTTT.

This chain joins TRBV11-2 and TRBJ2-5; 11 bases are shared with TRBD2. Looked up from germline, CDR1 is SGHAT and CDR2 is FQNNGV. V shed 4 bases and J 5 bases; nucleotides not matched to a gene: 15. This CDR3 spans 18 amino acids. CDR3 DNA: TGTGCCAGCAGCTCCTTTGGCCCCTTAGCGGGAGGGATGGAGACCCAGTACTTC. It codes for CASSSFGPLAGGMETQYF.

This clone was seen only once. CDR3 in amino acids: CASSTGQSTNEKLFF. Here the CDR3 DNA reads TGTGCCAGCAGCACGGGACAGTCAACTAATGAAAAACTGTTTTTT. This rearrangement joins TRBV5-4 to TRBJ1-4, with 7 positions matching TRBD1. Germline V lookup: CDR1 SGHNT, CDR2 YYREEE (reference sequence). The trim removed 4 bases at V and 0 bases at J, leaving 3 bases unmatched. The CDR3 length is 15 residues.

The V gene is TRBV25-1, the J gene TRBJ2-7, with 14 bases identical to TRBD2. Germline V gene data show CDR1 as MGHDK and CDR2 as SYGVNS. V was clipped by 3 bases and J by 0 bases; unmatched bases: 1. There are 16 residues in the CDR3. This chain's CDR3 is CASSEGTSGGSYEQYF. The CDR3, as DNA: TGTGCCAGCAGTGAGGGGACTAGCGGGGGCTCCTACGAGCAGTACTTC.

The J gene is TRBJ2-1, the V gene TRBV5-1, with 11 bases fitting TRBD1. From germline, CDR1 is SGHRS and CDR2 YFSETQ. J lost 11 bases, V lost 1 base, and 5 bases had no gene match. CDR3 size: 14 residues. CDR3 coding DNA: TGCGCCAGCAGCTTGCAGGGACAGGGGGGAAAGCAGTTCTTC. Residues: CASSLQGQGGKQFF.

The chain combines TRBV14 with TRBJ2-2, with TRBD1 matching 7 bases. Germline V gene sequence: CDR1 SGHDN, CDR2 FVKESK. The CDR3 extends over 16 amino acids. Trimming at V came to 5 bases and at J to 4 bases, leaving 10 bases not matched to a gene. This CDR3 is CASSVNRGSGTGELFF. In nucleotides, the CDR3 is TGTGCCAGCAGCGTAAACAGGGGAAGTGGCACCGGGGAGCTGTTTTTT.

The chain recombines TRBV5-1 with TRBJ2-7; possibly TRBD1 for D (6 bases). Trimming shortened V by 0 bases and J by 0 bases, and 19 bases separated the two germline ends. This CDR3 comprises 18 residues. Germline lookup yields CDR1 SGHRS and CDR2 YFSETQ. Here the CDR3 DNA reads TGCGCCAGCAGCTTGGGGTGGGACACTCATCCACCCTCCTACGAGCAGTACTTC. Translated, it gives CASSLGWDTHPPSYEQYF. Supplemented by reference TRBV5-1 and TRBJ2-7, the full variable domain reads KAGVTQTPRYLIKTRGQQVTLSCSPISGHRSVSWYQQTPGQGLQFLFEYFSETQRNKGNFPGRFSGRQFSNSRSEMNVSTLELGDSALYLCASSLGWDTHPPSYEQYFGPGTRLTVT.

The rearrangement joins TRBV5-4 to TRBJ2-7, with 13 positions matching TRBD2. The CDR3 runs to 17 residues. Trimming removed 0 bases from V and 1 base from J; junction bases left unmatched: 4. Germline V lookup: CDR1 SGHNT, CDR2 YYREEE (reference sequence). The CDR3 sequence is CASSLGTSGRKSYEQYF. The CDR3 nucleotides are TGTGCCAGCAGCTTGGGGACTAGCGGGAGAAAATCCTACGAGCAGTACTTC.

This clone was seen a handful of times. The chain uses TRBV5-3 and TRBJ1-2; 7 bases fit TRBD1. TRBV5-3 is an open reading frame, and its role is uncertain. Losses at the gene ends were 9 bases for V and 4 bases for J; bases not matched to a gene: 3. The CDR3 has 11 residues. CDR3 bases: TGTGCCAACCGACAGGGCTATGGCTACACCTTC. Encoded protein: CANRQGYGYTF.

V gene TRBV14 combines with J gene TRBJ1-1, with D tentatively TRBD1 (6 bases). CDR1 is SGHDN, CDR2 FVKESK, per germline. Trimming cost V 4 bases and J 7 bases, with 13 bases left between them. The CDR3 runs to 13 residues. The CDR3 sequence: CASSPRGRGEAFF. The CDR3 nucleotides are TGTGCCAGCAGCCCGAGGGGGAGAGGTGAAGCTTTCTTT.

V and J are TRBV11-2 and TRBJ1-1, with D perhaps TRBD1 (5 bases). The CDR3 contains 14 residues. Trimming shortened V by 3 bases and J by 0 bases, and 8 bases separated the two germline ends. CDR1 is SGHAT, CDR2 FQNNGV, per germline. This CDR3 reads CASSFGTVNTEAFF. The CDR3 coding sequence is TGTGCCAGCAGCTTTGGGACGGTGAACACTGAAGCTTTCTTT.

The count of this clone is one. The V gene is TRBV11-2, the J gene TRBJ1-5; D remains ambiguous. This CDR3 is 15 amino acids long. Germline values: CDR1 SGHAT, CDR2 FQNNGV. Trimming stripped 0 bases from V and 4 bases from J, with 10 bases between. The CDR3 nucleotides are TGTGCCAGCAGCTTAGACTCCGCTCGTAATCAGCCCCAGCATTTT. Residues: CASSLDSARNQPQHF.

The V gene is TRBV5-1, the J gene TRBJ2-7; tentative D call: TRBD1 (6 bases). Germline CDR1 SGHRS, CDR2 YFSETQ. V shed 2 bases and J shed 6 bases, with 9 bases lying between them. The CDR3 runs 12 residues. The chain's CDR3 is CASSLQGTEQYF. CDR3 sequence (DNA): TGCGCCAGCAGCTTACAGGGAACCGAGCAGTACTTC. The whole variable domain, filled in from reference TRBV5-1 and TRBJ2-7, reads KAGVTQTPRYLIKTRGQQVTLSCSPISGHRSVSWYQQTPGQGLQFLFEYFSETQRNKGNFPGRFSGRQFSNSRSEMNVSTLELGDSALYLCASSLQGTEQYFGPGTRLTVT.

This chain uses TRBV7-2 with TRBJ2-3, with TRBD2 matching 8 bases. V trimming: 0 bases; J trimming: 5 bases; junction bases outside the gene matches: 7. CDR1 and CDR2 from the germline V gene are SGHTA and FQGNSA. This CDR3 contains 16 residues. As DNA, the CDR3 is TGTGCCAGCAGCTTAGCGGCCAGCGGGGGATTAGATACGCAGTATTTT. This sequence encodes CASSLAASGGLDTQYF.

The table lists this clone with a few counts. This rearrangement joins TRBV7-6 to TRBJ1-1, with D perhaps matching TRBD1 (6 bases). Germline assignment: CDR1 SGHVS and CDR2 FNYEAQ. The CDR3 is 15 amino acids. V was pared by 7 bases and J by 1 base, with 16 bases between. Here the CDR3 DNA reads TGTGCCAGCATCAAAGACGGGACACCGAACACTGAAGCTTTCTTT. Protein sequence: CASIKDGTPNTEAFF. The full variable domain, with the rest looked up from reference TRBV7-6 and TRBJ1-1, is GAGVSQSPRYKVTKRGQDVALRCDPISGHVSLYWYRQALGQGPEFLTYFNYEAQQDKSGLPNDRFSAERPEGSISTLTIQRTEQRDSAMYRCASIKDGTPNTEAFFGQGTRLTVV.

The chain links TRBV5-1 to TRBJ2-5; TRBD2 might be the D (6 bases). Trimming cost V 2 bases and J 2 bases, with 19 bases left between them. The germline V gene has CDR1 SGHRS and CDR2 YFSETQ. This CDR3 is 17 amino acids long. This CDR3 is CASSFNGPIGRQETQYF. In DNA, the CDR3 is TGCGCCAGCAGCTTCAACGGTCCCATCGGGAGACAAGAGACCCAGTACTTC.